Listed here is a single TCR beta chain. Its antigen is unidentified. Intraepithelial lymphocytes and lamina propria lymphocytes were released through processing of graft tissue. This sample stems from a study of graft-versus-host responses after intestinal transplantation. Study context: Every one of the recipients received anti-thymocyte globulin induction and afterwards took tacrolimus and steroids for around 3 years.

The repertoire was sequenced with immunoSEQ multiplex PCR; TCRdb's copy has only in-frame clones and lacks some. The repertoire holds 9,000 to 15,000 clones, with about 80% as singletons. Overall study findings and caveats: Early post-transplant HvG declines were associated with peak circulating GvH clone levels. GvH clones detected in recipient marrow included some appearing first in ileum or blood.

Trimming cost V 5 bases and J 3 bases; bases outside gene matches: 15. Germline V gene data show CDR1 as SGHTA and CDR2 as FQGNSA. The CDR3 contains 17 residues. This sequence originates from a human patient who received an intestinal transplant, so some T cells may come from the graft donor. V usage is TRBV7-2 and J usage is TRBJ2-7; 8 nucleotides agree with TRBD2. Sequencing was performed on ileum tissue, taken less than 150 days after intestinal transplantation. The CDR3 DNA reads TGTGCCAGCAGCCCCCACTCGGGCCTAGCGGGCATCTACGAGCAGTACTTC. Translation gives CASSPHSGLAGIYEQYF.